Here is one T cell receptor (beta chain) with its context. As yet, its antigen is unknown. This specimen belongs to a study of a mutant IDH1 vaccine in newly diagnosed glioma. Documented time point: week 23, last vaccination. Doses comprised 300 ug of mutant IDH1 20-mer peptide each, plus topical imiquimod. Some clones are missing from TCRdb's copy, which holds only in-frame ones; the method was immunoSEQ multiplex PCR. The data hold 40,000 to 45,000 clones, with roughly 80% observed a single time. Germline-derived CDR1 and CDR2 are SGHAT and FQNNGV. CDR3 length: 17 residues. V lost 0 bases and J lost 7, with 19 bases in between.

The chain couples TRBV11-2 to TRBJ2-1; perhaps TRBD2 as D (6 bases). This clonotype originated in a man between 45 and 60 years old with glioma. The source material was PBMCs, sampled from a glioma patient whose treatment included an IDH1 peptide vaccine. CDR3 protein: CASSLDRTNPRVNEQFF. The CDR3 nucleotides read TGTGCCAGCAGCTTAGATAGGACTAACCCAAGGGTAAATGAGCAGTTCTTC.